This T cell receptor (beta chain) was identified in a study of blood T cell repertoires in COVID-19. Germline CDR1 SQVTM, CDR2 ANQGSEA. The CDR3 spans 14 residues. J lost 5 bases, V lost 4 bases, and 5 bases had no gene match. Sequencing used immunoSEQ multiplex PCR; TCRdb keeps in-frame clones, though not all of them. The sample has approximately 190,000 clones, around 80% seen once; the top ten hold approximately 15%. The sequence came from a man aged 25-40 years with active or convalescent COVID-19. Sequencing was done on a sample of peripheral blood. This chain connects TRBV29-1 to TRBJ2-1; 10 nucleotides align to TRBD1. The CDR3 DNA reads TGCAGCGTTGTCGGACAGGGGGTGAACAATGAGCAGTTCTTC. Protein sequence: CSVVGQGVNNEQFF.